Following are 29 T cell receptor beta chains from one sample sequenced in a study of Ad26.COV2.S vaccination and SARS-CoV-2 variants. Some clones are missing from TCRdb's copy, which holds only in-frame ones; the method was immunoSEQ multiplex PCR. The sample has approximately 460,000 clones, nearly 90% seen once. Indicated treatment: over 15 received Ad26.COV2.S at low or high dose, single or two shots; about 5 received placebo; per-sample allocation not given. Samples were taken on day 63 after the first vaccine or placebo injection. The sample here was peripheral blood, taken in a trial of Ad26.COV2.S vaccine versus placebo. Receptor source: a person aged 18-60 years who received the Ad26.COV2.S COVID-19 vaccine or a placebo.

This sequence joins TRBV4-3 and TRBJ1-1; D is uncertain. Germline values: CDR1 LGHNA, CDR2 YSLEER. This CDR3 region has 14 residues. Trimming took 1 base from V and 1 from J, leaving 7 bases between them. The CDR3 nucleotides read TGCGCCAGCAGCCAAGTTCGCGAGAACACTGAAGCTTTCTTT. Its translation: CASSQVRENTEAFF.

This clone was seen once. The rearrangement uses TRBV30 and TRBJ1-4; D call uncertain. Germline V CDR1 and CDR2: GTSNPN, SVGIG (reference sequence). The CDR3 covers 11 residues. The ends were cut back, 0 bases at V and 10 bases at J, with 6 bases in the middle. CDR3 residues: CAWSVLGKLFF. The CDR3 region has the DNA TGTGCCTGGAGTGTACTTGGAAAACTGTTTTTT.

The gene calls are TRBV7-9 and TRBJ2-4; possible D gene TRBD1, 5 bases. The germline V and J ends were trimmed by 9 bases and 0 bases, with 12 bases remaining between them. Germline V gene sequence: CDR1 SEHNR, CDR2 FQNEAQ (reference sequence). The CDR3 covers 14 residues. CDR3 in DNA: TGTGCCAGTTCCGAGACAGAAGCCAAAAACATTCAGTACTTC. Encoded protein: CASSETEAKNIQYF.

This chain uses TRBV2 with TRBJ2-1, with TRBD2 matching over 8 bases. V gave up 9 bases and J gave up 0 bases; unmatched junction bases: 7. The CDR3 is made up of 15 amino acids. CDR1 is SNHLY, CDR2 FYNNEI, per germline. CDR3 coding DNA: TGTGCCAGTTCGGGGGGGACTAACTCCTACAATGAGCAGTTCTTC. As protein: CASSGGTNSYNEQFF.

J is TRBJ2-5 and V is TRBV12-3 or TRBV12-4; D remains ambiguous. CDR3 length: 11 residues. Trimming removed 2 bases at V and 5 bases at J, with 3 bases between. The chain's CDR3 is CASSLSETQYF. The CDR3 DNA reads TGTGCCAGCAGTTTAAGTGAGACCCAGTACTTC.

The V and J genes are TRBV7-8 and TRBJ1-3; weak D call: TRBD1 (5 bases). The V gene lost 5 bases and the J gene lost 4 bases, with 12 bases spanning the gap. The CDR3 is 14 amino acids. Germline V lookup: CDR1 SGHVS, CDR2 FQNEAQ. DNA of the CDR3: TGTGCCAGCAGCCCTACAGGTTCGGGAAACACCATATATTTT. It codes for CASSPTGSGNTIYF.

Concerning this clone: This CDR3 is also generated by other DNA sequences in the sample. The chain is built from TRBV2 and TRBJ1-3; D not certain. This CDR3 comprises 13 residues. Germline V gene lookup returns CDR1 SNHLY and CDR2 FYNNEI. The V end lost 7 bases, the J end lost 0 bases, and 7 bases lay between the germline ends. The CDR3 loop reads CASKGRSGNTIYF. CDR3 in DNA: TGTGCCAGCAAGGGCCGCTCTGGAAACACCATATATTTT.

J is TRBJ2-7 and V is TRBV15; D not certain. V lost 0 bases to trimming and J lost 2 bases, with 8 bases between them. The germline V gene has CDR1 LNHNV and CDR2 YYDKDF (reference sequence). The CDR3 loop spans 14 amino acids. As DNA, the CDR3 is TGTGCCACCAGCAGAGATCTGAGCACCTACGAGCAGTACTTC. This encodes CATSRDLSTYEQYF. The whole variable domain, remainder taken from reference TRBV15 and TRBJ2-7, is DAMVIQNPRYQVTQFGKPVTLSCSQTLNHNVMYWYQQKSSQAPKLLFHYYDKDFNNEADTPDNFQSRRPNTSFCFLDIRSPGLGDTAMYLCATSRDLSTYEQYFGPGTRLTVT.

The chain combines TRBV7-9 with TRBJ1-5; D call uncertain. Trimming took 1 base from V and 4 from J, leaving 5 bases between them. Germline lookup yields CDR1 SEHNR and CDR2 FQNEAQ (reference sequence). The CDR3 contains 13 residues. CDR3 DNA: TGTGCCAGCAGCTTAGGGGTTAATCAGCCCCAGCATTTT. Its translation is CASSLGVNQPQHF.

Comments on this clone: The same CDR3 is also encoded by other DNA sequences in this sample. This sequence joins TRBV9 and TRBJ1-3; D unclear. The CDR3 is 14 residues long. Germline CDR1 and CDR2: SGDLS and YYNGEE. Trimming took off 2 bases at V and 7 bases at J, with 13 bases between the two ends. In nucleotides, the CDR3 is TGTGCCAGCAGCGTCATGGGTTCCGGGAACACCATATATTTT. As protein: CASSVMGSGNTIYF.

The chain uses TRBV4-2 and TRBJ2-2; either TRBD1 or TRBD2 may supply D (5 bases each). Per the germline V gene, CDR1 is LGHNA and CDR2 is YNFKEQ. V was cut by 4 bases and J by 0 bases, with 15 bases left in between. CDR3 length: 17 amino acids. The CDR3 DNA reads as TGTGCCAGCAGCCGGCCCCGGGGCCAAACGAACACCGGGGAGCTGTTTTTT. Amino acid sequence: CASSRPRGQTNTGELFF.

This chain uses TRBV11-2 with TRBJ2-1; D remains unclear. Germline CDR1 and CDR2: SGHAT and FQNNGV. V was pared by 4 bases and J by 5 bases, with 9 bases between. The CDR3 spans 13 residues. The CDR3 region has the DNA TGTGCCAGCAGCTCCGGCCTTAACAATGAGCAGTTCTTC. This codes for CASSSGLNNEQFF.

J is TRBJ1-4 and V is TRBV2; no firm D call. CDR3 length: 14 residues. Trimming left V 8 bases short and J 8 bases short, with 18 bases between. Germline CDR1 is SNHLY and CDR2 is FYNNEI. CDR3 nucleotides: TGTGCCAGCTCAACGATCGTGAGGGCGGAAAAACTGTTTTTT. Protein sequence: CASSTIVRAEKLFF.

The chain is built from TRBV5-1 and TRBJ2-7; the match to TRBD1 covers 10 bases. V shed 0 bases, J shed 4 bases, and the junction held 13 bases outside the gene matches. Germline loops: CDR1 SGHRS, CDR2 YFSETQ. There are 18 residues in the CDR3. CDR3 sequence: CASSLGGIRDRGAYEQYF. The CDR3 nucleotides read TGCGCCAGCAGCTTGGGGGGGATCCGGGACAGGGGTGCGTACGAGCAGTACTTC.

The V and J genes are TRBV6-5 and TRBJ2-3; D is unresolved. Trimming cost V 2 bases and J 0 bases, with 12 bases left between them. CDR3 length: 16 amino acids. The germline gives CDR1 MNHEY, CDR2 SVGAGI. The CDR3 DNA reads as TGTGCCAGCAGTTACGAGTCCGGGCCTAGCACAGATACGCAGTATTTT. Translated: CASSYESGPSTDTQYF.

V usage is TRBV10-3 and J usage is TRBJ2-1, with 8 bases lining up with TRBD2. Germline V CDR1 and CDR2: ENHRY, SYGVKD. This CDR3 spans 15 amino acids. J lost 1 base, V lost 3 bases, and 2 bases had no gene match. In DNA, the CDR3 is TGTGCCATCAGTGAACGGGAGGGATCCTACAATGAGCAGTTCTTC. Protein product: CAISEREGSYNEQFF.

This chain connects TRBV6-2 or TRBV6-3 to TRBJ1-1; D not resolved. Germline values: CDR1 MNHEY, CDR2 SVGEGT. This CDR3 has 14 amino acids. The V end lost 0 bases, the J end lost 4 bases, and 9 bases lay between the germline ends. The CDR3 loop is CASSYSSGSTEAFF. The DNA for the CDR3 is TGTGCCAGCAGTTACTCGAGCGGGTCCACTGAAGCTTTCTTT.

This clone was counted many times. J is TRBJ2-7 and V is TRBV11-2; weak D call: TRBD2 (6 bases). Germline-derived CDR1 and CDR2 are SGHAT and FQNNGV. The CDR3 runs 14 residues. Trimming cost V 2 bases and J 5 bases, with 13 bases left between them. CDR3 sequence reads: CASSLTRDHHEQYF. The DNA for the CDR3 is TGTGCCAGCAGCTTAACGCGGGATCACCACGAGCAGTACTTC.

The chain joins TRBV10-3 to TRBJ2-1; tentative D call: TRBD2 (5 bases). Germline V gene sequence: CDR1 ENHRY, CDR2 SYGVKD. The CDR3 has 15 amino acids. V dropped 6 bases and J dropped 5 bases, with 17 bases sitting between them. The DNA for the CDR3 is TGTGCCATCAGAGGCAGAGCGGAGGCTAACAATGAGCAGTTCTTC. Protein sequence: CAIRGRAEANNEQFF.

This clone has only a few counts. This chain links TRBV19 with TRBJ2-1, with 8 nucleotides matching TRBD2. After removal of 4 bases from V and 4 bases from J, the junction contained 6 bases not matched to a gene. The CDR3 is 15 amino acids. In germline, CDR1 is LNHDA, CDR2 SQIVND (reference sequence). This chain's CDR3 is CASSKTSEPYNEQFF. The DNA for the CDR3 is TGTGCCAGTAGTAAGACTAGCGAGCCATACAATGAGCAGTTCTTC.

This clone was observed once. The chain employs TRBV5-1 and TRBJ1-3, with TRBD1 matching over 7 bases. The CDR3 has 16 amino acids. From germline, CDR1 is SGHRS and CDR2 YFSETQ. V shed 4 bases, J shed 4 bases, and the junction held 11 bases outside the gene matches. CDR3 in DNA: TGCGCCAGCAGCGATCAAACAGGGGTCGGCGGAAACACCATATATTTT. It yields the protein CASSDQTGVGGNTIYF.

The chain uses TRBV21-1 and TRBJ2-1. TRBV21-1 is marked as a pseudogene. This CDR3 has 11 amino acids. CDR3 coding DNA: TGTGCCAGCAGCAAGATGGATGAGCAGTTCTTC. As protein: CASSKMDEQFF.

This chain joins TRBV9 and TRBJ2-1, with 11 bases fitting TRBD2. The CDR3 covers 15 residues. Germline-derived CDR1 and CDR2 are SGDLS and YYNGEE. V shed 6 bases, J shed 2 bases, and the junction held 4 bases outside the gene matches. CDR3 sequence (DNA): TGTGCCAGCACCCCGGGACTAGCGGCCTACAATGAGCAGTTCTTC. Translating gives CASTPGLAAYNEQFF.

The rearrangement joins TRBV21-1 to TRBJ1-3. TRBV21-1 is labeled a pseudogene. This CDR3 is 18 amino acids long. In DNA form, the CDR3 reads TGTGCCAGCAGCAAAGGAACACGGGGGCGGGACCCTGGAAACACCATATATTTT. Protein: CASSKGTRGRDPGNTIYF.

V gene TRBV7-2 combines with J gene TRBJ2-7; 12 nucleotides line up with TRBD2. In germline, CDR1 is SGHTA, CDR2 FQGNSA. Trimming took 0 bases from V and 4 from J; bases not matched to a gene: 1. The CDR3 runs to 15 residues. The CDR3 sequence is CASSLAGTSGYEQYF. The DNA for the CDR3 is TGTGCCAGCAGCTTAGCCGGGACTAGCGGGTACGAGCAGTACTTC.

The chain recombines TRBV28 with TRBJ1-1; 11 bases align to TRBD1. This CDR3 is built from 15 residues. Trimming removed 7 bases from V and 4 bases from J; junction bases left unmatched: 8. Germline V gene sequence: CDR1 MDHEN, CDR2 SYDVKM. CDR3 loop: CASTLGGTGGTEAFF. The CDR3 DNA follows: TGTGCCAGCACATTAGGGGGGACAGGGGGCACTGAAGCTTTCTTT.

The CDR3, as DNA: TGTGCCAGCTCAGGACCAACAGGCTATGAGCAGTTCTTC. Its translation is CASSGPTGYEQFF. This chain links TRBV18 with TRBJ2-1; D may be TRBD1 (5 bases). Trimming removed 5 bases at V and 8 bases at J, with 13 bases between. Germline loops: CDR1 KGHSH, CDR2 LQKENI. The CDR3 runs to 13 residues.

The chain employs TRBV11-2 and TRBJ2-3; D ambiguous. Trimming pared 0 bases from V and 3 bases from J, leaving 4 bases between. The CDR3 sequence is 13 residues long. Germline loops: CDR1 SGHAT, CDR2 FQNNGV. The CDR3 sequence is CASSLDLTDTQYF. In DNA, the CDR3 is TGTGCCAGCAGCTTAGATCTTACAGATACGCAGTATTTT.

The V call is TRBV29-1, the J call TRBJ1-1; D is unresolved. Germline CDR1 is SQVTM and CDR2 is ANQGSEA. There are 11 residues in the CDR3. V lost 7 bases, J lost 5 bases, and 11 bases lay in between. The CDR3 DNA sequence: TGCAGCGGCCGGGGAACGACTGAAGCTTTCTTT. It encodes CSGRGTTEAFF.